This section outlines one TCR beta chain sequence together with its context. Trimming took 4 bases from V and 7 from J; bases not matched to a gene: 4. Germline loops: CDR1 GTSNPN, CDR2 SVGIG (reference sequence). This CDR3 spans 13 amino acids. This entry comes from a study of control samples from healthy donors and cancer patients. Repertoires were generated with immunoSEQ multiplex PCR, while TCRdb's copy carries only in-frame clones and drops some. The sample shows roughly 69,000 clones, about 89% of them seen only once. This clonotype originated in a woman between 50 and 59 years old with head and neck cancer. The J gene is TRBJ1-2, the V gene TRBV30, with 12 bases fitting TRBD1. The sequencing sample was made of PBMCs. The CDR3 region is CAWKRDRGPGYTF. CDR3 nucleotide sequence: TGTGCCTGGAAACGGGACAGGGGGCCTGGCTACACCTTC.